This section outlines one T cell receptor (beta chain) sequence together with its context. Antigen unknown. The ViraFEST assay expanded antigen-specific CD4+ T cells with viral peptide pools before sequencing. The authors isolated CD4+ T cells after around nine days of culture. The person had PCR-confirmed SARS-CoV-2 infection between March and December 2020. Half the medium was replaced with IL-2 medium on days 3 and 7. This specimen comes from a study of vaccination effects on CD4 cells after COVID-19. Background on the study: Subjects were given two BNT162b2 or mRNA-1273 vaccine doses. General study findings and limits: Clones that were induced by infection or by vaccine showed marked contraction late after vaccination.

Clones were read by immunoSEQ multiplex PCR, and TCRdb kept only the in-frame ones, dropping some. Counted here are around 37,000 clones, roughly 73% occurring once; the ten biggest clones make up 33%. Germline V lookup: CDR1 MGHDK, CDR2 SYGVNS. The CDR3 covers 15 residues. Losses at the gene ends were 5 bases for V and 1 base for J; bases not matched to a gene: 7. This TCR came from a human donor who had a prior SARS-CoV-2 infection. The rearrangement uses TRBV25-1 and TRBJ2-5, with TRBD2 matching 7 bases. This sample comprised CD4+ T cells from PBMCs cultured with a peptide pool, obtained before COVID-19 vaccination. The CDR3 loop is CASSRRWGGQETQYF. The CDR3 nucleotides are TGTGCCAGCAGTAGGAGGTGGGGGGGCCAAGAGACCCAGTACTTC.